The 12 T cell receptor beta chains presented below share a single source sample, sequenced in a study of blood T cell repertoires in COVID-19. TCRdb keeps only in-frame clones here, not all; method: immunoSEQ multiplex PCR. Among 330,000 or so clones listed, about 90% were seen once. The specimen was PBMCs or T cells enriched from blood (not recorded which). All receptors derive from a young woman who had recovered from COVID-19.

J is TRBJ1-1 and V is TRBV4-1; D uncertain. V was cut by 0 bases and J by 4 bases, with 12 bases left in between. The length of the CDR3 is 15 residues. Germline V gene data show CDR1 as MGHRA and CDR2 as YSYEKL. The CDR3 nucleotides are TGCGCCAGCAGCCAAGATTGGAGGCAGACCACTGAAGCTTTCTTT. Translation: CASSQDWRQTTEAFF.

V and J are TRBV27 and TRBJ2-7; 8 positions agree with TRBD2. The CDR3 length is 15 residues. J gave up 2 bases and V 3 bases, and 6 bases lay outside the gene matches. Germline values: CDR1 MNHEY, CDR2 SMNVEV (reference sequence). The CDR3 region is CASSLLAGRAYEQYF. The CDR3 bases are TGTGCCAGCAGTTTGCTAGCGGGTAGAGCCTACGAGCAGTACTTC.

The CDR3, as DNA: TGTGCCAGCAGTTACTCTACGGGGTACTACGAGCAGTACTTC. Amino acids: CASSYSTGYYEQYF. V and J are TRBV6-2 or TRBV6-3 and TRBJ2-7; tentatively, D is TRBD2 (5 bases). Per germline, CDR1 MNHEY and CDR2 SVGEGT. The CDR3 runs 14 residues. Between the trimmed V and J ends, which lost 0 bases and 3 bases, there was a span of 9 bases.

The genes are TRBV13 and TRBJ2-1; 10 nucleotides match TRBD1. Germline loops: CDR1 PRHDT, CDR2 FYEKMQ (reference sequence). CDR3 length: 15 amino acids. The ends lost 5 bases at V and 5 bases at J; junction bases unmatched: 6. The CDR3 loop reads CASSGPGQGHNEQFF. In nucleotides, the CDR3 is TGTGCCAGCAGCGGCCCGGGACAGGGGCACAATGAGCAGTTCTTC. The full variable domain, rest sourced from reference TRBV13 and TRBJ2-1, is AAGVIQSPRHLIKEKRETATLKCYPIPRHDTVYWYQQGPGQDPQFLISFYEKMQSDKGSIPDRFSAQQFSDYHSELNMSSLELGDSALYFCASSGPGQGHNEQFFGPGTRLTVL.

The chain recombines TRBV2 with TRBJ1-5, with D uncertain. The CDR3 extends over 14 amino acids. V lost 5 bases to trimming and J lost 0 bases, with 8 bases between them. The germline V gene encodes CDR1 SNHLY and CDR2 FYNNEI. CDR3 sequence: CASSHRGSNQPQHF. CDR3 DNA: TGTGCCAGCAGTCACCGGGGTAGCAATCAGCCCCAGCATTTT.

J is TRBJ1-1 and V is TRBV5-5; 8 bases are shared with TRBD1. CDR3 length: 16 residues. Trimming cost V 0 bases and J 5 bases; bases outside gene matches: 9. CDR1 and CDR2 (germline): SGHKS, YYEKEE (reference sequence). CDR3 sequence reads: CASSLGWGRGRTEAFF. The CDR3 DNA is TGTGCCAGCAGCTTGGGTTGGGGCAGGGGGCGTACTGAAGCTTTCTTT.

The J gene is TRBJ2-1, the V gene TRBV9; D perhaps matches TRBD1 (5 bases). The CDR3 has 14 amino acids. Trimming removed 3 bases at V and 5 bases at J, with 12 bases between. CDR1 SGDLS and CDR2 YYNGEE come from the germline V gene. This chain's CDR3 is CASSGQGTHNEQFF. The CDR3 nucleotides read TGTGCCAGCAGCGGCCAGGGTACCCACAATGAGCAGTTCTTC.

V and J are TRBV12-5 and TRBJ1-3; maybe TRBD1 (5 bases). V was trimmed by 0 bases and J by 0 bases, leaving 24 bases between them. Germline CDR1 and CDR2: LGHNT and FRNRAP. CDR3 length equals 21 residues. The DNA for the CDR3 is TGTGCTAGTGGTTTGGTCCAAAGGGGAGGTCTCCACCCAAGCTCTGGAAACACCATATATTTT. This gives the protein CASGLVQRGGLHPSSGNTIYF. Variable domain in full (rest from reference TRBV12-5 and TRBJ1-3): DARVTQTPRHKVTEMGQEVTMRCQPILGHNTVFWYRQTMMQGLELLAYFRNRAPLDDSGMPKDRFSAEMPDATLATLKIQPSEPRDSAVYFCASGLVQRGGLHPSSGNTIYFGEGSWLTVV.

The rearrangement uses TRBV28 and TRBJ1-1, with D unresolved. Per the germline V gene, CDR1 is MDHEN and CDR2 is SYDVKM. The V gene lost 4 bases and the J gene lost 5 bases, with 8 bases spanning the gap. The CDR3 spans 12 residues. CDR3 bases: TGTGCCAGCAGTTACCAACAGACTGAAGCTTTCTTT. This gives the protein CASSYQQTEAFF.

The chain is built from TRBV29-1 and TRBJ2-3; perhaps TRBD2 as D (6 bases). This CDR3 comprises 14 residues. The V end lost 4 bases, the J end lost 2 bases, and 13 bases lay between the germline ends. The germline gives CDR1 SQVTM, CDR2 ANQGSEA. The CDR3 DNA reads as TGCAGCGTTGGTCCCGGGGAGGTCACAGATACGCAGTATTTT. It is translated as CSVGPGEVTDTQYF.

The CDR3 sequence is CASSLASGQGNSPLHF. Written as DNA, the CDR3 is TGTGCCAGCAGTTTAGCTTCCGGCCAGGGGAATTCACCCCTCCACTTT. The V and J genes are TRBV28 and TRBJ1-6, with D perhaps TRBD1 (6 bases). The CDR3 extends over 16 amino acids. Trimming removed 2 bases at V and 7 bases at J, with 15 bases between. In germline, CDR1 is MDHEN, CDR2 SYDVKM.

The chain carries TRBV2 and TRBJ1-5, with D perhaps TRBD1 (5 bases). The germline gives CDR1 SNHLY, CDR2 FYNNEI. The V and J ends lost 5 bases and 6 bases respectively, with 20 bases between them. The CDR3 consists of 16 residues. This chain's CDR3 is CASSPGRAEGFQPQHF. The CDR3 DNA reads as TGTGCCAGCAGTCCCGGCAGGGCGGAGGGGTTTCAGCCCCAGCATTTT.